The next 18 T cell receptor beta chains were all read from a single sample in a study of CDR3 diversity in severe acne (dated by TCRdb to about 2019). Libraries were made using PCR. The listed sequencing device is Illumina HiSeq 2000. TCRdb reanalyzed the raw reads on its own, using fastp at Q25 for trimming and MiXCR for clone calling, and kept in-frame beta chains. Identical CDR3 proteins give one entry, which carries the most common genes and DNA. In all, the sample holds fewer than 100,000 distinct CDR3 sequences, and around 49% of those were seen once. 14% of the sample belongs to the ten largest clones. The sample was blood. These receptors were obtained from a male donor in good health, without acne.

There are a few counts of this clonotype. The CDR3 DNA sequence: TGTGCCACCAGTCCACGCGGGGACAATCAGCCCCAGCATTTT. Its translation is CATSPRGDNQPQHF. The V call is TRBV24-1, the J call TRBJ1-5; unclear D gene. Germline assignment: CDR1 KGHDR and CDR2 SFDVKD. This CDR3 region has 14 residues. V dropped 6 bases and J dropped 3 bases, with 11 bases sitting between them.

This clonotype came up a few times. The rearrangement uses TRBV29-1 and TRBJ1-5; D is undetermined. From germline, CDR1 is SQVTM and CDR2 ANQGSEA. The CDR3 runs to 13 residues. V was shortened by 4 bases and J by 5 bases, with 12 bases between the two germline ends. CDR3: CSVVVGRDQPQHF. DNA for the CDR3: TGCAGCGTTGTGGTGGGTAGGGATCAGCCCCAGCATTTT.

This clonotype was found many times. J is TRBJ2-5 and V is TRBV9; TRBD2 might be the D (6 bases). Deletions cut 3 bases from V and 4 bases from J, with 16 bases between. CDR3 length: 15 amino acids. Germline assignment: CDR1 SGDLS and CDR2 YYNGEE. The CDR3 reads CASSAGTPVGETQYF. The CDR3 DNA is TGTGCCAGCAGCGCCGGGACTCCGGTGGGAGAGACCCAGTACTTC.

Only a few counts were recorded for this clonotype. The rearrangement links TRBV7-6 to TRBJ2-7; D tentatively fits TRBD1 or TRBD2 (6 bases each). The CDR3 extends over 11 amino acids. CDR1 and CDR2 from the germline V gene are SGHVS and FNYEAQ. CDR3 sequence: CTSSRGTVQYF. In DNA form, the CDR3 reads TGTACTAGCAGCAGGGGAACCGTGCAGTACTTC.

Only a few counts were recorded for this clonotype. V gene TRBV12-3 or TRBV12-4 combines with J gene TRBJ2-6; D not resolved. The CDR3 totals 15 residues. Trimming took 2 bases from V and 4 from J, leaving 9 bases between them. The CDR3 bases are TGTGCCAGCAGTTTATGGGGTTCCGGGGCCAACGTCCTGACTTTC. Translated: CASSLWGSGANVLTF.

V usage is TRBV7-2 and J usage is TRBJ1-1; TRBD1 aligns across 8 bases. The CDR3 loop spans 14 amino acids. The germline V gene has CDR1 SGHTA and CDR2 FQGNSA. The trim removed 5 bases at V and 3 bases at J, leaving 5 bases unmatched. CDR3 residues: CASSHGQGHTEAFF. In DNA form, the CDR3 reads TGTGCCAGCAGCCACGGACAGGGACACACTGAAGCTTTCTTT.

The chain has TRBV20-1 and TRBJ2-7; 8 bases are a match to TRBD2. V was clipped by 3 bases and J by 1 base; unmatched bases: 2. This CDR3 region has 13 residues. Germline V gene sequence: CDR1 DFQATT, CDR2 SNEGSKA (reference sequence). This chain's CDR3 is CSASPSGSYEQYF. CDR3 in DNA: TGCAGTGCTAGCCCTAGCGGGTCCTACGAGCAGTACTTC.

In its sample, this clonotype was seen many times. V usage is TRBV10-3 and J usage is TRBJ2-7, with TRBD2 matching over 10 bases. This CDR3 spans 14 amino acids. Germline CDR1 reads ENHRY; CDR2 reads SYGVKD. Trimming removed 2 bases from V and 10 bases from J; junction bases left unmatched: 8. The CDR3, as DNA: TGTGCCATCAGTGAGGCTAGCGGGAGTGAGGCACAGTACTTC. It encodes CAISEASGSEAQYF.

The chain recombines TRBV28 with TRBJ1-1, with D possibly TRBD1 on 6 matching bases. V lost 5 bases and J 1 base, leaving 14 bases between the germline ends. Germline V gene data show CDR1 as MDHEN and CDR2 as SYDVKM. The CDR3 runs to 15 residues. The CDR3 DNA is TGTGCCAGCAGTCCAAGACAGGAGGCGAACACTGAAGCTTTCTTT. This translates into CASSPRQEANTEAFF.

This clonotype occurred a few times. The chain recombines TRBV5-1 with TRBJ2-5; 8 bases align to TRBD2. This CDR3 comprises 13 residues. Germline V gene lookup returns CDR1 SGHRS and CDR2 YFSETQ. The V gene end was trimmed by 6 bases and the J gene end by 4 bases; junction bases not matched to a gene: 5. The CDR3 here is CASTKLAGETQYF. The CDR3 nucleotides are TGCGCCAGCACAAAGCTAGCGGGAGAGACCCAGTACTTC.

By frequency in the sample, this clonotype is medium-sized. CDR3 nucleotide sequence: TGTGCCAGCAGCTTTAGGGATACGCAGTATTTT. Protein: CASSFRDTQYF. The chain uses TRBV7-9 and TRBJ2-3; no reliable D call. Germline CDR1 and CDR2: SEHNR and FQNEAQ (reference sequence). V was trimmed by 3 bases and J by 6 bases, leaving 4 bases between them. CDR3 size: 11 residues.

Concerning this clonotype itself: A read error may be the cause here, since a much bigger clone is one base away. This chain uses TRBV6-5 with TRBJ1-2; D possibly corresponds to TRBD1 (5 bases). This CDR3 is 16 amino acids long. Germline loops: CDR1 MNHEY, CDR2 SVGAGI. This CDR3 is CAGSYSREAARRGYTF. DNA for the CDR3: TGTGCCGGCAGTTACTCCAGGGAGGCTGCTCGTAGGGGCTACACCTTC.

This clonotype was seen a few times. The CDR3 sequence is CASSSSWRSGANVLTF. CDR3 bases: TGTGCCAGCAGCTCATCCTGGCGCTCTGGGGCCAACGTCCTGACTTTC. This chain joins TRBV7-9 and TRBJ2-6; the D is unclear. The CDR3 extends over 16 amino acids. V was shortened by 4 bases and J by 0 bases, with 10 bases between the two germline ends. CDR1 and CDR2 from the germline V gene are SEHNR and FQNEAQ (reference sequence).

The chain employs TRBV7-9 and TRBJ2-7; TRBD2 is a possible D gene (6 bases). There are 14 residues in the CDR3. Germline loops: CDR1 SEHNR, CDR2 FQNEAQ (reference sequence). The germline V and J ends were trimmed by 5 bases and 2 bases, with 13 bases remaining between them. In DNA, the CDR3 is TGTGCCAGCAGCAGCTGGCGGGGAACCTACGAGCAGTACTTC. Amino acids: CASSSWRGTYEQYF. The entire variable domain, with the rest obtained from reference TRBV7-9 and TRBJ2-7, is as follows: DTGVSQNPRHKITKRGQNVTFRCDPISEHNRLYWYRQTLGQGPEFLTYFQNEAQLEKSRLLSDRFSAERPKGSFSTLEIQRTEQGDSAMYLCASSSWRGTYEQYFGPGTRLTVT.

There are a few counts of this clonotype. This chain uses TRBV15 with TRBJ2-7; 7 positions match TRBD2. This CDR3 spans 15 amino acids. Unmatched junction bases numbered 7, after V lost 3 bases and J lost 2 bases. From germline, CDR1 is LNHNV and CDR2 YYDKDF (reference sequence). CDR3 region: CATSRGGGAPYEQYF. In nucleotides, the CDR3 is TGTGCCACCAGCAGGGGGGGAGGGGCCCCCTACGAGCAGTACTTC. Combining the CDR3 with reference TRBV15 and TRBJ2-7 gives the whole variable domain DAMVIQNPRYQVTQFGKPVTLSCSQTLNHNVMYWYQQKSSQAPKLLFHYYDKDFNNEADTPDNFQSRRPNTSFCFLDIRSPGLGDTAMYLCATSRGGGAPYEQYFGPGTRLTVT.

Only a few counts were recorded for this clonotype. The chain links TRBV7-2 to TRBJ2-3; 8 bases fit TRBD1. The CDR3 spans 14 residues. Germline assignment: CDR1 SGHTA and CDR2 FQGNSA. V shed 5 bases and J 4 bases; nucleotides not matched to a gene: 5. CDR3 coding DNA: TGTGCCAGCAGCAAGGACAGGGCACCAGATACGCAGTATTTT. It is translated as CASSKDRAPDTQYF.

With respect to this clonotype: A junction end diverges from the germline sequence, so it may reflect a read error. The chain uses TRBV2 and TRBJ1-1, with a weak D call TRBD1 (5 bases). CDR3 length equals 12 residues. Germline loops: CDR1 SNHLY, CDR2 FYNNEI. CDR3 residues: CASSDPGTSRSF. The CDR3 DNA is TGTGCCAGCAGCGACCCCGGGACTAGCCGATCCTTT.

Remarks on this clonotype: A clone one base away is much larger, so this may be a read error. This chain links TRBV30 with TRBJ2-7, with D perhaps given as TRBD1 or TRBD2 (5 bases each). From germline, CDR1 is GTSNPN and CDR2 SVGIG (reference sequence). Trimming removed 2 bases from V and 2 bases from J, with 13 bases in between. CDR3 size: 14 residues. The CDR3 DNA follows: TGTGCCTGGAGTTCTGGGGGAAGCCCCTACGAGCAGTACTTC. This encodes CAWSSGGSPYEQYF.